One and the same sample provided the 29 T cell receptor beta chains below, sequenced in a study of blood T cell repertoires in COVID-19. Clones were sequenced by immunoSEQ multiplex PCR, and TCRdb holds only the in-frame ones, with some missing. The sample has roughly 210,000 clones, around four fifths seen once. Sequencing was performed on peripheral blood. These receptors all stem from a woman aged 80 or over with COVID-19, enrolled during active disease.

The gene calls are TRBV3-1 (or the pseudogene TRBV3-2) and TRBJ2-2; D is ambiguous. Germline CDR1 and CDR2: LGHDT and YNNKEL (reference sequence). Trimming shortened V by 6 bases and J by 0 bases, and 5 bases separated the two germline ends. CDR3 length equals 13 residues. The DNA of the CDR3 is TGTGCCAGCAGTCCTACGAACACCGGGGAGCTGTTTTTT. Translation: CASSPTNTGELFF.

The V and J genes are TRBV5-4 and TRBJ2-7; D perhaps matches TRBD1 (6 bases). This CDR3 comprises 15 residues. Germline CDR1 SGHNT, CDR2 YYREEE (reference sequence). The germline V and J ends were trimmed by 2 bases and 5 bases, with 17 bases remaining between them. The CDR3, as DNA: TGTGCCAGCAGCTTCGGAGGACAGACACTGCACGAGCAGTACGTC. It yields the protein CASSFGGQTLHEQYV.

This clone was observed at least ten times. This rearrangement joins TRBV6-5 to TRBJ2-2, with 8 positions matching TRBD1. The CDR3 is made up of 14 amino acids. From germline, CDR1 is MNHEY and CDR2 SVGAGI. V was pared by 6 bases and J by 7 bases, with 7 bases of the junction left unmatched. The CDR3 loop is CASRGQGLGGELFF. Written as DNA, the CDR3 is TGTGCCAGCAGAGGACAGGGTCTGGGCGGGGAGCTGTTTTTT.

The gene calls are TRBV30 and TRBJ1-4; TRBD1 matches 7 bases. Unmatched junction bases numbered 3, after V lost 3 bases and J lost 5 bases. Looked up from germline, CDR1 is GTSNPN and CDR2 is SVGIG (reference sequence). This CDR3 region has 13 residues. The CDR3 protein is CAWRGQQNEKLFF. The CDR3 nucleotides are TGTGCCTGGAGGGGACAGCAAAATGAAAAACTGTTTTTT.

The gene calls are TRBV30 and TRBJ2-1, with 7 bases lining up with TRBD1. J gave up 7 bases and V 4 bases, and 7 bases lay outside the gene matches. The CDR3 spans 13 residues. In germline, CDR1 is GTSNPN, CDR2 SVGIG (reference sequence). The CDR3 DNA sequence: TGTGCCTGGACTCCAGGGGGAAAGAATGAGCAGTTCTTC. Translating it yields CAWTPGGKNEQFF.

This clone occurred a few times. CDR3 in amino acids: CASVGDRSGANVLTF. CDR3 DNA sequence: TGTGCCAGTGTCGGGGATCGCTCTGGGGCCAACGTCCTGACTTTC. The J gene is TRBJ2-6, the V gene TRBV19; maybe TRBD2 (5 bases). This CDR3 contains 15 residues. From germline, CDR1 is LNHDA and CDR2 SQIVND (reference sequence). V dropped 8 bases and J dropped 0 bases, with 11 bases sitting between them.

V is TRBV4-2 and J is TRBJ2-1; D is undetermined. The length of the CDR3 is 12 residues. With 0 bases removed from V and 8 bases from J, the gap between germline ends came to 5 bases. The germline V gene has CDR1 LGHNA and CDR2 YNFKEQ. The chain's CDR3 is CASSQDNYEQFF. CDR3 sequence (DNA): TGTGCCAGCAGCCAAGACAACTATGAGCAGTTCTTC.

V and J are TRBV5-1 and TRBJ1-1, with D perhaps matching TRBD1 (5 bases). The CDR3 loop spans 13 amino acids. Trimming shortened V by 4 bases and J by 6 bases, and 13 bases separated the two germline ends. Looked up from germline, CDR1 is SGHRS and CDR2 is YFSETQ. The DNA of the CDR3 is TGCGCCAGCAGCCGGGAGGGGTGGGCTGAAGCTTTCTTT. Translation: CASSREGWAEAFF. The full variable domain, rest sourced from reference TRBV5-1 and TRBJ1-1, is KAGVTQTPRYLIKTRGQQVTLSCSPISGHRSVSWYQQTPGQGLQFLFEYFSETQRNKGNFPGRFSGRQFSNSRSEMNVSTLELGDSALYLCASSREGWAEAFFGQGTRLTVV.

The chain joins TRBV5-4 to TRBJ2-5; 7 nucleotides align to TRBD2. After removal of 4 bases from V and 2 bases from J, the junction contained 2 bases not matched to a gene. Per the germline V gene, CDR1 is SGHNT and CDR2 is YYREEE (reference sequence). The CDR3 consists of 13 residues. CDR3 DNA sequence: TGTGCCAGCAGCCCGGGACTACAAGAGACCCAGTACTTC. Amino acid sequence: CASSPGLQETQYF. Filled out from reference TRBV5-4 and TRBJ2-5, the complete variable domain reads ETGVTQSPTHLIKTRGQQVTLRCSSQSGHNTVSWYQQALGQGPQFIFQYYREEENGRGNFPPRFSGLQFPNYSSELNVNALELDDSALYLCASSPGLQETQYFGPGTRLLVL.

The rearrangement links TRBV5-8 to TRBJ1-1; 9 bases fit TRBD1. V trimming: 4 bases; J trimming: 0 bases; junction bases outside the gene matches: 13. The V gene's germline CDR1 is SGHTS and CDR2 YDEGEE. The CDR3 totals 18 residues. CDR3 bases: TGTGCCAGCAGCCTGAGGGACAGGGAGCGGTCGGTGAACACTGAAGCTTTCTTT. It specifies CASSLRDRERSVNTEAFF.

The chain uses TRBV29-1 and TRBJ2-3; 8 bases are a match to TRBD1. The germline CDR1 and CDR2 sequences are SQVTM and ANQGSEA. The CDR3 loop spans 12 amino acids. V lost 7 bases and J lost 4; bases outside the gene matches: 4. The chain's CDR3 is CSGTGLADTQYF. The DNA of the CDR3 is TGCAGCGGGACAGGGTTGGCAGATACGCAGTATTTT.

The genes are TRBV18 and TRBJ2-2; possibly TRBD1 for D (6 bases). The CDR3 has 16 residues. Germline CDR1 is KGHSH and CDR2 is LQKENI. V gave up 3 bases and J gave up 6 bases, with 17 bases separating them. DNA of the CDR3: TGTGCCAGCTCACCGGCCCCGGGACATGGCCCCGGGGAGCTGTTTTTT. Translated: CASSPAPGHGPGELFF.

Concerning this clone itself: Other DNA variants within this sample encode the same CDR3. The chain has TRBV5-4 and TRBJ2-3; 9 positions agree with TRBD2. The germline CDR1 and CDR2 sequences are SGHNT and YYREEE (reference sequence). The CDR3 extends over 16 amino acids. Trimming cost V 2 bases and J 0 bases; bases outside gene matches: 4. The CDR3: CASSLRLAASTDTQYF. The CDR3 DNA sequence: TGTGCCAGCAGCTTACGACTAGCGGCGAGCACAGATACGCAGTATTTT.

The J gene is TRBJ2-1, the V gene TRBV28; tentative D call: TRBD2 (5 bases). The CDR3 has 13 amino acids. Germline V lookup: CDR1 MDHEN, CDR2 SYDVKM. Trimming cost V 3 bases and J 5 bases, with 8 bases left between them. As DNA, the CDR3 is TGTGCCAGCAGTTTGCTAGCCCACAATGAGCAGTTCTTC. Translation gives CASSLLAHNEQFF.

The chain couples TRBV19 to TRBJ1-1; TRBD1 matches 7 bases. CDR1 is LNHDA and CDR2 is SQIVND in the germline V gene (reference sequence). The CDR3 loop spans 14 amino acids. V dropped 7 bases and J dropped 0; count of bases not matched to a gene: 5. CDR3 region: CASTIGTVNTEAFF. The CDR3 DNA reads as TGTGCCAGTACAATAGGGACAGTGAACACTGAAGCTTTCTTT.

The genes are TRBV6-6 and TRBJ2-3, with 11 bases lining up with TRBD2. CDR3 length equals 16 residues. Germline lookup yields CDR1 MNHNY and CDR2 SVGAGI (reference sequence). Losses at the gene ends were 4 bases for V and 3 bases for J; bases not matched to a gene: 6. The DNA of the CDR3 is TGTGCCAGCAGTTCCCCAAGGACTAGCGGGACAGATACGCAGTATTTT. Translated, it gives CASSSPRTSGTDTQYF.

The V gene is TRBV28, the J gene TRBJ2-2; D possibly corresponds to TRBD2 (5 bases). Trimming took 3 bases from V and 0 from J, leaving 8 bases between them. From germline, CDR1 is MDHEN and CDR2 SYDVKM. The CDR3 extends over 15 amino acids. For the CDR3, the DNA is TGTGCCAGCAGTTTCGGGGAAGCGAACACCGGGGAGCTGTTTTTT. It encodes CASSFGEANTGELFF.

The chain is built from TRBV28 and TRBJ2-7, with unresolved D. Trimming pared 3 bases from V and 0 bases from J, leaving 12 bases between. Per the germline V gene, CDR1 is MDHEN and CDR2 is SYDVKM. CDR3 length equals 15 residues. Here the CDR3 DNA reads TGTGCCAGCAGTTTCGGCAGGCAAAGCTCCTACGAGCAGTACGTC. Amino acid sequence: CASSFGRQSSYEQYV.

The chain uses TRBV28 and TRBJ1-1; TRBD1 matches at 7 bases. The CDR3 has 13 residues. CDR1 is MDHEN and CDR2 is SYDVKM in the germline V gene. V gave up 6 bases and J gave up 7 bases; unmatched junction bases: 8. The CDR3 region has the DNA TGTGCCAGCAGATCACAGGGGCGGGATGAAGCTTTCTTT. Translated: CASRSQGRDEAFF.

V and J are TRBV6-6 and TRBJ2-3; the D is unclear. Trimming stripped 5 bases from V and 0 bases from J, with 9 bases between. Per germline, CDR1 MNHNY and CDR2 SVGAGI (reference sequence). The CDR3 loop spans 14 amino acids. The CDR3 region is CASSTQASTDTQYF. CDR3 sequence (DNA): TGTGCCAGCAGTACGCAGGCAAGCACAGATACGCAGTATTTT.

Written as DNA, the CDR3 is TGTGCCAGCTCTACCCTTATGACTGAAGCTTTCTTT. This gives the protein CASSTLMTEAFF. The V and J genes are TRBV28 and TRBJ1-1; no firm D call. There are 12 residues in the CDR3. V lost 8 bases, J lost 5 bases, and 12 bases lay in between. CDR1 is MDHEN and CDR2 is SYDVKM in the germline V gene.

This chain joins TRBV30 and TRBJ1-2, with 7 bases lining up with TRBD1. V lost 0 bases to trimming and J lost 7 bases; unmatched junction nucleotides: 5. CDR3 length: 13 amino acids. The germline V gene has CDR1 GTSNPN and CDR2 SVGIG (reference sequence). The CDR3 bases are TGTGCCTGGAGTGTTGGGACAGTCGGTGGCTACACCTTC. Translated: CAWSVGTVGGYTF.

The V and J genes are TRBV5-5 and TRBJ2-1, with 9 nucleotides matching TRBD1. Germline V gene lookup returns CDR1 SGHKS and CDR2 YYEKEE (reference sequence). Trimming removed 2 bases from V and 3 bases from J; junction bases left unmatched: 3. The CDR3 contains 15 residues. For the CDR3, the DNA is TGTGCCAGCAGCTTTGTGGGACAGGGCTACAATGAGCAGTTCTTC. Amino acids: CASSFVGQGYNEQFF.

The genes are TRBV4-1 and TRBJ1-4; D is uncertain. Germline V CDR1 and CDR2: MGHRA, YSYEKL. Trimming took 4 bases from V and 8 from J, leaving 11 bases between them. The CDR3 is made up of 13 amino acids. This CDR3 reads CASSRSYAEKLFF. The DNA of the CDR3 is TGCGCCAGCAGCCGAAGCTATGCGGAAAAACTGTTTTTT.

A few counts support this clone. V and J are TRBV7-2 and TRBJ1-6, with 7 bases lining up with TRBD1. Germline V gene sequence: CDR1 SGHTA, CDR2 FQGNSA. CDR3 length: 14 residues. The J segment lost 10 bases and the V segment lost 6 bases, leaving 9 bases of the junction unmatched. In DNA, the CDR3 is TGTGCCAGCAGGGCAACAGGGGAGAGGTCACCCCTCCACTTT. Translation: CASRATGERSPLHF.

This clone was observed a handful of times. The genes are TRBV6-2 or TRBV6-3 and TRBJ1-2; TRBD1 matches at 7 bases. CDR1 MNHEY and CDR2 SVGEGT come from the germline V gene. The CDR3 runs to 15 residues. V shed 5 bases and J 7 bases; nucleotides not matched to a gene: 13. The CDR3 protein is CASSKRQGSSLGYTF. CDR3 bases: TGTGCCAGCAGTAAGAGACAGGGTTCTTCCCTTGGCTACACCTTC.

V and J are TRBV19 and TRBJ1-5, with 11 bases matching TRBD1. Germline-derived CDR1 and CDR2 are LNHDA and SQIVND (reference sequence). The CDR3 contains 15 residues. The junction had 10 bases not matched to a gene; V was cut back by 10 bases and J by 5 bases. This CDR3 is CATHPGTGGDQPQHF. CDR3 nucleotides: TGTGCCACCCACCCAGGGACAGGGGGGGATCAGCCCCAGCATTTT.

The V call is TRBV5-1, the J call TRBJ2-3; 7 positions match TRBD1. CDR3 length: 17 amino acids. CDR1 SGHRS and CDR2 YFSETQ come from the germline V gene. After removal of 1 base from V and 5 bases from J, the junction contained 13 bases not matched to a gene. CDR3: CASSLQGPQGVGDTQYF. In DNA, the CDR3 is TGCGCCAGCAGCTTGCAGGGCCCTCAGGGGGTGGGAGATACGCAGTATTTT.

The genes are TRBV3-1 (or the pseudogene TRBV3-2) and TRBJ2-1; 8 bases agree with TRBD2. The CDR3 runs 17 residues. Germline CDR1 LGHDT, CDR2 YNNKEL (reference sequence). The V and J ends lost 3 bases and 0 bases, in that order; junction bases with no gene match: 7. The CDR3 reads CASSQPPGTSSYNEQFF. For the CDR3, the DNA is TGTGCCAGCAGCCAGCCCCCCGGGACTAGCTCCTACAATGAGCAGTTCTTC.